This TCR beta chain was profiled in a study of neurological immune-mediated disorders. The length of the CDR3 is 14 residues. The V gene lost 3 bases and the J gene lost 2 bases, with 10 bases spanning the gap. Germline CDR1 is DFQATT and CDR2 is SNEGSKA (reference sequence). This clonotype was observed many times. The team produced cDNA through 5'RACE using 10-nucleotide random UMIs. TCRdb re-called the 5' RACE reads with MiXCR, one entry per CDR3 protein. Here the sample spans roughly 60,000 distinct CDR3 sequences, less than 4% being singletons. This clonotype was obtained from a woman aged 45-60 years with multiple sclerosis. The sequencing input was PBMCs. The V gene is TRBV20-1, the J gene TRBJ2-2; D might be TRBD2 (6 bases). CDR3: CSASPRDNTGELFF. The CDR3 nucleotides read TGCAGTGCTAGTCCGCGGGATAACACCGGGGAGCTGTTTTTT.